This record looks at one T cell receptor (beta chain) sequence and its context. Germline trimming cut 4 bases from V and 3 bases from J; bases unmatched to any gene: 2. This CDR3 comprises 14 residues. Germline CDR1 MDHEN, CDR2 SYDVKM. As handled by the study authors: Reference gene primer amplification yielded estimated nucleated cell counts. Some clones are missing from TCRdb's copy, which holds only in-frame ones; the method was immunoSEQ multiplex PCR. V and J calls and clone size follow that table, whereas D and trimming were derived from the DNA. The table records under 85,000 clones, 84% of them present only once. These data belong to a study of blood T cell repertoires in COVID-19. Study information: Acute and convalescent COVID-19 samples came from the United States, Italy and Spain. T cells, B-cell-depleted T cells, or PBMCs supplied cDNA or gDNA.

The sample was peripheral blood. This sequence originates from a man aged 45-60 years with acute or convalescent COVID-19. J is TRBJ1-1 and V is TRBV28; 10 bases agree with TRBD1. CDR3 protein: CASSSGQGDTEAFF. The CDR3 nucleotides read TGTGCCAGCAGTTCAGGACAGGGGGACACTGAAGCTTTCTTT.